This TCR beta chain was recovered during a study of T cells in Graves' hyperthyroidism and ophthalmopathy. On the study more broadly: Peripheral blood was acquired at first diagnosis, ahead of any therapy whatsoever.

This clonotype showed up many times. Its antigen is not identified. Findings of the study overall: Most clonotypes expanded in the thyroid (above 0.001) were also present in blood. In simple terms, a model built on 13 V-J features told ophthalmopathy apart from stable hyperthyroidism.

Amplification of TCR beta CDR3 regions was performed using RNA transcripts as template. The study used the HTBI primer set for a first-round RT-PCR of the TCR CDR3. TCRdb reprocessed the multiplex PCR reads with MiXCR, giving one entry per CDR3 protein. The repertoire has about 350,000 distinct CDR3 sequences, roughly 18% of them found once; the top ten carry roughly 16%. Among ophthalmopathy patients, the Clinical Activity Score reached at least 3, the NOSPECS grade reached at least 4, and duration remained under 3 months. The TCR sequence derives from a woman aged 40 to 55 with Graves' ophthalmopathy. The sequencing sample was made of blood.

Written as DNA, the CDR3 is TGTGCCAGCAGCCTCGGTGGGGGACAAGAGACCCAGTACTTC. Translated, it gives CASSLGGGQETQYF. V is TRBV28 and J is TRBJ2-5; the D call may be TRBD1 or TRBD2 (5 bases each). Trimming removed 6 bases from V and 2 bases from J, with 13 bases in between. Germline values: CDR1 MDHEN, CDR2 SYDVKM. The CDR3 totals 14 residues.